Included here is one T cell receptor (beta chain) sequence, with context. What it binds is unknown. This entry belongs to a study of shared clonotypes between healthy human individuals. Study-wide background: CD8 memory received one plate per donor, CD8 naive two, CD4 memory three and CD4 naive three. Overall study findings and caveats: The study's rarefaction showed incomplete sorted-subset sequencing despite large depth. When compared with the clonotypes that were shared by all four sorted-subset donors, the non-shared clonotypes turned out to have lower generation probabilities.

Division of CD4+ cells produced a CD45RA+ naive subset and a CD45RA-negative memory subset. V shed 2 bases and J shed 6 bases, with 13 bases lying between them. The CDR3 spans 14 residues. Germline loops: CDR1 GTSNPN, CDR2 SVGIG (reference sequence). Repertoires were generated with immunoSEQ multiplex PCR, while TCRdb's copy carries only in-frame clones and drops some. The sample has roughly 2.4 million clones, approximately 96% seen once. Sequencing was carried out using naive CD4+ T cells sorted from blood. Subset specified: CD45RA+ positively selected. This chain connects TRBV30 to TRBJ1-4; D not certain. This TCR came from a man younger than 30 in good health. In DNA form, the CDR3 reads TGTGCCTGGAGTTCAGCCAGGCGGTATGAAAAACTGTTTTTT. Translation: CAWSSARRYEKLFF.